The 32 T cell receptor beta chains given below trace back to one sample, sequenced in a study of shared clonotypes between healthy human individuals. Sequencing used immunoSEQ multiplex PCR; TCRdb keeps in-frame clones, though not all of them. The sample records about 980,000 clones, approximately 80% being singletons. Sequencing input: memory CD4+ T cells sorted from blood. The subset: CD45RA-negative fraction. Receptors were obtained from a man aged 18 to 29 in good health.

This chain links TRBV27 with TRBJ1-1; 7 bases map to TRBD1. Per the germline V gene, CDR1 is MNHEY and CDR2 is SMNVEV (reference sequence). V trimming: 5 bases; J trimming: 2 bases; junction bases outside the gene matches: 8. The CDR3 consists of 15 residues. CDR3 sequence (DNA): TGTGCCAGCAGTCAAAGACAGGGAAGAAACACTGAAGCTTTCTTT. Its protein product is CASSQRQGRNTEAFF.

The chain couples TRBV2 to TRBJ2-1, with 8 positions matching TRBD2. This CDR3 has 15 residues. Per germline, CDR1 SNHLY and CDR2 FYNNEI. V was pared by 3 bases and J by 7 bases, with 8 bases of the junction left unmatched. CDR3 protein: CASSEALAGLNEQFF. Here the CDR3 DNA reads TGTGCCAGCAGTGAGGCCCTAGCGGGTCTAAATGAGCAGTTCTTC.

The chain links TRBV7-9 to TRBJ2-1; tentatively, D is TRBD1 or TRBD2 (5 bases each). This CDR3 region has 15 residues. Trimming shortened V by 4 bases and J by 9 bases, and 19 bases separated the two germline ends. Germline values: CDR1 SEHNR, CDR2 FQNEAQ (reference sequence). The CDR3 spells CASSSQLGPGIEQFF. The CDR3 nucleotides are TGTGCCAGCAGCTCCCAATTGGGACCCGGAATTGAGCAGTTCTTC.

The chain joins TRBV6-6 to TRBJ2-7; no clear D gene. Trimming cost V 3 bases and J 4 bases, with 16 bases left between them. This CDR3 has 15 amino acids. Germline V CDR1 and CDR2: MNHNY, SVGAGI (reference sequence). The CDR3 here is CASSYIIAAAYEQYF. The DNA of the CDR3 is TGTGCCAGCAGTTATATAATAGCTGCTGCTTACGAGCAGTACTTC.

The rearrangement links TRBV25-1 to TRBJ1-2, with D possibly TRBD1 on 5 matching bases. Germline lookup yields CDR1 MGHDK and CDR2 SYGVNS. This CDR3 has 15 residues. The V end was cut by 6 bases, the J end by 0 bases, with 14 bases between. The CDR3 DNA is TGTGCCAGCAGCGATGCGGGACGGCCTAACTATGGCTACACCTTC. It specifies CASSDAGRPNYGYTF.

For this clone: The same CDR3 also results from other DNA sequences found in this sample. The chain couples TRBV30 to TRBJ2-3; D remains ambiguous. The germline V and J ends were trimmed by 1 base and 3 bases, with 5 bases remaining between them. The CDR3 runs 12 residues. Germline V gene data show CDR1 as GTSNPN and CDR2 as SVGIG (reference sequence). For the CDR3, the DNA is TGTGCCTGGAGTGGCTCGACAGATACGCAGTATTTT. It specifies CAWSGSTDTQYF.

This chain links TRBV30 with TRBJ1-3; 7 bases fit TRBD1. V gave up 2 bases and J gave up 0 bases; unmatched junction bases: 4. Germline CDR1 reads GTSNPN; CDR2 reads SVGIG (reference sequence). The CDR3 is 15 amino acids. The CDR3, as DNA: TGTGCCTGGAGTATCGGACAGGCCTCTGGAAACACCATATATTTT. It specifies CAWSIGQASGNTIYF.

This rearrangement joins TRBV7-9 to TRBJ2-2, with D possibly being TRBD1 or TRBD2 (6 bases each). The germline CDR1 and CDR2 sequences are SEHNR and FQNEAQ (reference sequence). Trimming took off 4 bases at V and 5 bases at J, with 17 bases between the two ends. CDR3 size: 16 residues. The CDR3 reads CASSSSGGSVTGELFF. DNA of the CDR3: TGTGCCAGCAGCTCATCCGGGGGCTCGGTTACCGGGGAGCTGTTTTTT.

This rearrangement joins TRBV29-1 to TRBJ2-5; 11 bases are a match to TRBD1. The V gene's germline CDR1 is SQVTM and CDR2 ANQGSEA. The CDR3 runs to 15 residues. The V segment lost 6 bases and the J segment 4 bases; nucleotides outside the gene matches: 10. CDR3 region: CSVDLGQGARETQYF. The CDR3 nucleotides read TGCAGCGTGGACCTAGGACAGGGGGCCAGAGAGACCCAGTACTTC.

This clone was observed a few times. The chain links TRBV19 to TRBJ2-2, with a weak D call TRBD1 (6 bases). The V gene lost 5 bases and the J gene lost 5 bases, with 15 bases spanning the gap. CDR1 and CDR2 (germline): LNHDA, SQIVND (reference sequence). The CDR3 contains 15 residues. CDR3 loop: CASSPQSRGTGELFF. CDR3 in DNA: TGTGCCAGTAGTCCACAGTCCAGGGGTACCGGGGAGCTGTTTTTT.

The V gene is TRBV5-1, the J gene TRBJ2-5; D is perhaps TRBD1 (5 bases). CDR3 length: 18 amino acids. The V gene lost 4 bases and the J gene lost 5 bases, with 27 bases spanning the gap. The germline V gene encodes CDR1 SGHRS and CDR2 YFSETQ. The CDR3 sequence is CASSTQVAGNRGRETQYF. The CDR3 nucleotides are TGCGCCAGCAGCACCCAGGTAGCCGGAAATAGGGGTCGGGAGACCCAGTACTTC.

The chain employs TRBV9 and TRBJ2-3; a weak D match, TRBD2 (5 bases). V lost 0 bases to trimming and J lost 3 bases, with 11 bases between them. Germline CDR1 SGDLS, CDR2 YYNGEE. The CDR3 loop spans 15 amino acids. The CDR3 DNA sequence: TGTGCCAGCAGCGTAGCGGGATTAATAACAGATACGCAGTATTTT. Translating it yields CASSVAGLITDTQYF.

The chain's CDR3 is CASTPRLNQPQHF. CDR3 DNA: TGTGCCAGTACCCCCAGGCTTAATCAGCCCCAGCATTTT. The gene calls are TRBV19 and TRBJ1-5; D unresolved. The V gene lost 7 bases and the J gene lost 4 bases, with 11 bases spanning the gap. From germline, CDR1 is LNHDA and CDR2 SQIVND (reference sequence). The CDR3 is 13 residues long.

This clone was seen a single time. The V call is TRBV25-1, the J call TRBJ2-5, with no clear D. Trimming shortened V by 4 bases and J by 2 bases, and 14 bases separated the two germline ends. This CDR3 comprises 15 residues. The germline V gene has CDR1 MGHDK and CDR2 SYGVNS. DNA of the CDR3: TGTGCCAGCAGTGTCCGCGGAAGAAAGCAAGAGACCCAGTACTTC. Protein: CASSVRGRKQETQYF.

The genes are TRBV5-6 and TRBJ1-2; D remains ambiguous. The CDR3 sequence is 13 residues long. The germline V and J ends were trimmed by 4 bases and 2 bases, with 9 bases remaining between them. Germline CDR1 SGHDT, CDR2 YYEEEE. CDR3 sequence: CASSPQRNYGYTF. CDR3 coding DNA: TGTGCCAGCAGCCCGCAGCGAAACTATGGCTACACCTTC.

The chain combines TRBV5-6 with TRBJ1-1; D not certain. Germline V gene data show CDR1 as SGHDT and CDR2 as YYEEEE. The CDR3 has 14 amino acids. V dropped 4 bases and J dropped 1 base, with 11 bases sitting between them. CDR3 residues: CASSPDPRNTEAFF. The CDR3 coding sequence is TGTGCCAGCAGCCCGGACCCCCGGAACACTGAAGCTTTCTTT.

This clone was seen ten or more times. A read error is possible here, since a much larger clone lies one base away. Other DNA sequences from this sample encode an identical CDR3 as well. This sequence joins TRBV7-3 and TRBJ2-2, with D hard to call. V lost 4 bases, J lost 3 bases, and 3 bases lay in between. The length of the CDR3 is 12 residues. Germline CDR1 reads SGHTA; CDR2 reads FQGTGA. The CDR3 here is CASSSDTGELFF. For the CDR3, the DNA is TGTGCCAGCAGCTCGGACACCGGGGAGCTGTTTTTT.

The CDR3 nucleotides read TGTGCCAGCAGCTTCCCCGCTGGGGGAGGGCCCACAGATACGCAGTATTTT. It encodes CASSFPAGGGPTDTQYF. This chain joins TRBV7-2 and TRBJ2-3, with 7 bases aligning to TRBD2. The CDR3 contains 17 residues. The germline V gene has CDR1 SGHTA and CDR2 FQGNSA. Trimming at V came to 3 bases and at J to 2 bases, leaving 11 bases not matched to a gene.

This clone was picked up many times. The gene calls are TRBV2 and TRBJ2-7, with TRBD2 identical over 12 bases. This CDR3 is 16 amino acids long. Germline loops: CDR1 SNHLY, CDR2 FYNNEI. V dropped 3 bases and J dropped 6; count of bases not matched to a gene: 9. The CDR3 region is CASSDIRLAGVVEQYF. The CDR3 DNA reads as TGTGCCAGCAGTGACATAAGACTAGCGGGAGTTGTCGAGCAGTACTTC.

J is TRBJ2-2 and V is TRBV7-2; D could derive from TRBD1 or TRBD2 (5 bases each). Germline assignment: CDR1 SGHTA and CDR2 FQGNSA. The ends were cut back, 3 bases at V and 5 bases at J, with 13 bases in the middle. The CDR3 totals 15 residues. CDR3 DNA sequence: TGTGCCAGCAGCTTGAGGGGCTCTACGACCGGGGAGCTGTTTTTT. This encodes CASSLRGSTTGELFF.

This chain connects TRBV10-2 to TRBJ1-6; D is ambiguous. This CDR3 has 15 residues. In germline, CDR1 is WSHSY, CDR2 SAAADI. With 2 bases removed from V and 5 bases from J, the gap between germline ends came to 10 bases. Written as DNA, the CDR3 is TGCGCCAGCAGTGAGGTTGTCTTGAATAATTCACCCCTCCACTTT. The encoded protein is CASSEVVLNNSPLHF.

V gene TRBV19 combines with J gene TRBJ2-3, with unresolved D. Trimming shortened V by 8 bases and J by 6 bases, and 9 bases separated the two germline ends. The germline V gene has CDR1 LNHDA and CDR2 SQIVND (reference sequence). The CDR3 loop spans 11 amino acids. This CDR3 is CASGFGDTQYF. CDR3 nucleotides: TGTGCCAGTGGTTTCGGGGATACGCAGTATTTT.

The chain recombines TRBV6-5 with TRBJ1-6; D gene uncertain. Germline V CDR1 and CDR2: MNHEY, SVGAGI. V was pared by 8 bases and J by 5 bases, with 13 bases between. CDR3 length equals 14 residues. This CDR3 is CASGRLQHNSPLHF. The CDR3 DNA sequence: TGTGCCAGCGGCCGGCTTCAGCATAATTCACCCCTCCACTTT.

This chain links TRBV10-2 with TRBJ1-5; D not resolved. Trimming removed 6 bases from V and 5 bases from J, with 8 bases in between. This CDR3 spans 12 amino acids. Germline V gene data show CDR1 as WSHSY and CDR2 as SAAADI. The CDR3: CASRHEDQPQHF. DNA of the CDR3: TGCGCCAGCAGGCATGAGGATCAGCCCCAGCATTTT.

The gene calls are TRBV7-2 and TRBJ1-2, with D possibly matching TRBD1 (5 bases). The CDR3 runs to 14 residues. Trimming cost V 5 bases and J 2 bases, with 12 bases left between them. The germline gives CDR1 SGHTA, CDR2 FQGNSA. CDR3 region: CASSMGQENYGYTF. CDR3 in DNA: TGTGCCAGCAGCATGGGGCAGGAAAACTATGGCTACACCTTC.

Here the CDR3 DNA reads TGCGCCAGCAGCTTGGAACCGTCATACTCAAATGAAAAACTGTTTTTT. Translation gives CASSLEPSYSNEKLFF. The V call is TRBV5-1, the J call TRBJ1-4; D ambiguous. Germline V gene data show CDR1 as SGHRS and CDR2 as YFSETQ. With 0 bases removed from V and 5 bases from J, the gap between germline ends came to 14 bases. There are 16 residues in the CDR3.

The CDR3: CASSLMGASSYNSPLHF. The CDR3 region has the DNA TGCGCCAGCAGCTTAATGGGGGCGAGCTCCTATAATTCACCCCTCCACTTT. This sequence joins TRBV5-1 and TRBJ1-6; a weak D match, TRBD1 (6 bases). Germline assignment: CDR1 SGHRS and CDR2 YFSETQ. Trimming took off 2 bases at V and 0 bases at J, with 12 bases between the two ends. The CDR3 covers 17 residues.

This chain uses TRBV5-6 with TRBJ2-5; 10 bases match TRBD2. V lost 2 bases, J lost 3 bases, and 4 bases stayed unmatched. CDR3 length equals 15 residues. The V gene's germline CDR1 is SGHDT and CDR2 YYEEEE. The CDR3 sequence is CASSLAGGFKETQYF. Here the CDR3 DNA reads TGTGCCAGCAGCTTAGCGGGAGGGTTTAAAGAGACCCAGTACTTC. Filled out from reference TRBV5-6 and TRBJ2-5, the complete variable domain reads DAGVTQSPTHLIKTRGQQVTLRCSPKSGHDTVSWYQQALGQGPQFIFQYYEEEERQRGNFPDRFSGHQFPNYSSELNVNALLLGDSALYLCASSLAGGFKETQYFGPGTRLLVL.

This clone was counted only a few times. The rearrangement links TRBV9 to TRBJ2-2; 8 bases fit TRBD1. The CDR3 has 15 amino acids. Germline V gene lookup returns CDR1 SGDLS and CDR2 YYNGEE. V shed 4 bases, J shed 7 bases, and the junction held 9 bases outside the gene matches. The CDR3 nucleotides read TGTGCCAGCAGCCCCCGACAGGGGAGTGGCGGGGAGCTGTTTTTT. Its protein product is CASSPRQGSGGELFF.

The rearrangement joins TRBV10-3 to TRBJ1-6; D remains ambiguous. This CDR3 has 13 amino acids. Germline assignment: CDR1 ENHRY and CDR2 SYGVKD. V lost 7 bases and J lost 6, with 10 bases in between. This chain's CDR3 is CAITYSPNSPLHF. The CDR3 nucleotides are TGTGCCATCACGTACAGTCCTAATTCACCCCTCCACTTT.

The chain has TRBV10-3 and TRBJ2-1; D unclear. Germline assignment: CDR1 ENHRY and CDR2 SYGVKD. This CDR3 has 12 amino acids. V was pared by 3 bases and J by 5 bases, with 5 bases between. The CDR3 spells CAISDLHNEQFF. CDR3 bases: TGTGCCATCAGTGACCTCCACAATGAGCAGTTCTTC.

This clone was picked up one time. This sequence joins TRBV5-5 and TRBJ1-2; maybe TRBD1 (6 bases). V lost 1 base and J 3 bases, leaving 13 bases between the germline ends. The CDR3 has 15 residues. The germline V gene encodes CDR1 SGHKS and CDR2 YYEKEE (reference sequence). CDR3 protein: CASSLSHRDHYGYTF. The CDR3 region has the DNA TGTGCCAGCAGCTTGTCCCACAGGGATCACTATGGCTACACCTTC.